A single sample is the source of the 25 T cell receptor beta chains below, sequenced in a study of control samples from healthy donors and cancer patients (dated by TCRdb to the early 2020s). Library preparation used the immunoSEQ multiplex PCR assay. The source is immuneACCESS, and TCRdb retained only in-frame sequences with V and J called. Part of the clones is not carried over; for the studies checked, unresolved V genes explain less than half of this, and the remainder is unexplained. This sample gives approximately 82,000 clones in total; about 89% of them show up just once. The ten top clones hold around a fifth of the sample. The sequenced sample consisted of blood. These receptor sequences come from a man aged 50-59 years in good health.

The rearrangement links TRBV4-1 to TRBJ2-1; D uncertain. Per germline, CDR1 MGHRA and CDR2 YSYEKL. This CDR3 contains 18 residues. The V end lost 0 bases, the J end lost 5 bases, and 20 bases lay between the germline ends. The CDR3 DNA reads TGCGCCAGCAGCCAAGATCTCACTGGATTTCCAACCCACAATGAGCAGTTCTTC. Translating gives CASSQDLTGFPTHNEQFF.

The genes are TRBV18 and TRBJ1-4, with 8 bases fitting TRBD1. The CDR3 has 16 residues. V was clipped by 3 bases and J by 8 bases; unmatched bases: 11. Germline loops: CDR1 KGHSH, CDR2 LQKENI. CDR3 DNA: TGTGCCAGCTCACCCGAGCGCGGGACAGGAGGCGAAAAACTGTTTTTT. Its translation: CASSPERGTGGEKLFF.

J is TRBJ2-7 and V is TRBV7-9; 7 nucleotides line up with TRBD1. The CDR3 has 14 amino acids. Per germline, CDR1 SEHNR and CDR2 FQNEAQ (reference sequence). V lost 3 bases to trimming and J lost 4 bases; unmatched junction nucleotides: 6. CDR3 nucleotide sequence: TGTGCCAGCAGCTTTGCCGGGACAGAATACGAGCAGTACGTC. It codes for CASSFAGTEYEQYV.

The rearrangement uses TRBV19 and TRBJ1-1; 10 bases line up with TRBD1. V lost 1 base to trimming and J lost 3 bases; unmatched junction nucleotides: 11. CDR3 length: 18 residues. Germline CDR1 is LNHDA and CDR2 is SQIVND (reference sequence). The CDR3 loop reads CASSIVRDRGRRDTEAFF. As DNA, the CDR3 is TGTGCCAGTAGTATAGTAAGAGACAGGGGGCGCCGGGACACTGAAGCTTTCTTT.

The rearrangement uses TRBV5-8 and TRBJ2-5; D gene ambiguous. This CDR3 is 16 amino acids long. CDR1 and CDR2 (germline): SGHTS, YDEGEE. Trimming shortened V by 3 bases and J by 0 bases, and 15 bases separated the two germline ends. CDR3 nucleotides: TGTGCCAGCAGCTCTTGGACCGAGTCGAACCAAGAGACCCAGTACTTC. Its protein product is CASSSWTESNQETQYF. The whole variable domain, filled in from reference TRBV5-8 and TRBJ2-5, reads EAGVTQSPTHLIKTRGQQATLRCSPISGHTSVYWYQQALGLGLQFLLWYDEGEERNRGNFPPRFSGRQFPNYSSELNVNALELEDSALYLCASSSWTESNQETQYFGPGTRLLVL.

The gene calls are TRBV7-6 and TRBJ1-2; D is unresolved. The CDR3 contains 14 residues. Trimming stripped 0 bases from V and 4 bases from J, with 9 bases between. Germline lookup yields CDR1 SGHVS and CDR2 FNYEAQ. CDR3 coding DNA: TGTGCCAGCAGCTTAGCAGGGTCCGGCTATGGCTACACCTTC. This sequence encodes CASSLAGSGYGYTF.

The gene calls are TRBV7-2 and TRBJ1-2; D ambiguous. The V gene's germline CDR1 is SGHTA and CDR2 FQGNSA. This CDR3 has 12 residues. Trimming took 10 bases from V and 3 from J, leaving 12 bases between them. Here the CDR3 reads CATLGRDYGYTF. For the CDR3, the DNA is TGTGCCACCTTAGGGAGGGACTATGGCTACACCTTC.

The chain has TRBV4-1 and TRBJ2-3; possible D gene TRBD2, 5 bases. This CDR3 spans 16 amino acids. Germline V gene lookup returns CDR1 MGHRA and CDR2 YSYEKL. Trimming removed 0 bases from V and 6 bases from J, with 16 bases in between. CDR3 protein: CASSQDASPAGDTQYF. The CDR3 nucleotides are TGCGCCAGCAGCCAAGACGCTAGCCCCGCCGGGGATACGCAGTATTTT.

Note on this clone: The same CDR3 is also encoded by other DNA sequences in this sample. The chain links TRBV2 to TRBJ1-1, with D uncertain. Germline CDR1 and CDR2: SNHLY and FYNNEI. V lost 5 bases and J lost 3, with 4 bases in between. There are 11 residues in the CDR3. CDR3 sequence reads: CASSYDTEAFF. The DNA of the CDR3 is TGTGCCAGCAGTTATGACACTGAAGCTTTCTTT.

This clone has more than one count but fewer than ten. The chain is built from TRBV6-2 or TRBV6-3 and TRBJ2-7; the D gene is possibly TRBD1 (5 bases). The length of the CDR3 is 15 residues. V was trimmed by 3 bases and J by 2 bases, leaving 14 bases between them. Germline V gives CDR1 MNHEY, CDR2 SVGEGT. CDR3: CASSYFQDNTYEQYF. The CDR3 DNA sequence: TGTGCCAGCAGTTATTTCCAGGACAATACCTACGAGCAGTACTTC.

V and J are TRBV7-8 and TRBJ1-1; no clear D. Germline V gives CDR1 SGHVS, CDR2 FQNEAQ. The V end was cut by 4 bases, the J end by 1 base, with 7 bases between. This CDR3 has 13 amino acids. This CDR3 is CASSSGWNTEAFF. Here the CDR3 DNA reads TGTGCCAGCAGCTCGGGATGGAACACTGAAGCTTTCTTT.

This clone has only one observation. The CDR3 here is CASSPHDWTHNEQFF. Written as DNA, the CDR3 is TGTGCCAGCAGCCCTCACGACTGGACCCACAATGAGCAGTTCTTC. This chain joins TRBV7-9 and TRBJ2-1, with D unclear. The CDR3 contains 15 residues. Germline V gives CDR1 SEHNR, CDR2 FQNEAQ (reference sequence). Trimming removed 5 bases at V and 5 bases at J, with 16 bases between.

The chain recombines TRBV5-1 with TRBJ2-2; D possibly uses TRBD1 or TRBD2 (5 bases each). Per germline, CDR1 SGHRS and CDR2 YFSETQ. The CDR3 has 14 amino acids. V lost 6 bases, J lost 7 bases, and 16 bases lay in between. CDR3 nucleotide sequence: TGCGCCAGCATGCAGTCCCTTGGGGGCGGGGAGCTGTTTTTT. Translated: CASMQSLGGGELFF.

The CDR3 bases are TGTGCCAGCAGTGAAAAGGGGCCCCAAAGCGGAAACACCATATATTTT. It encodes CASSEKGPQSGNTIYF. The chain employs TRBV6-1 and TRBJ1-3, with a tentative D call TRBD1 (5 bases). Trimming left V 2 bases short and J 4 bases short, with 15 bases between. This CDR3 contains 16 residues. Germline-derived CDR1 and CDR2 are MNHNS and SASEGT.

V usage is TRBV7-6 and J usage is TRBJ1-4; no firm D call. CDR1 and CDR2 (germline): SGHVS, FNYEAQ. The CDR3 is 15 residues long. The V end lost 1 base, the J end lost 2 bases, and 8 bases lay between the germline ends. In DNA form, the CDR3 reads TGTGCCAGCAGCTTAGAGCGGGCGACTAATGAAAAACTGTTTTTT. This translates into CASSLERATNEKLFF.

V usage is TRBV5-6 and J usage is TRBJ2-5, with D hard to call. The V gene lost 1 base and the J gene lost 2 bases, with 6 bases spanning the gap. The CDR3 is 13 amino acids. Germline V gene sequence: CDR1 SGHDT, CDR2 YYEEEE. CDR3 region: CASSLRQQETQYF. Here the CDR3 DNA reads TGTGCCAGCAGCTTGAGGCAGCAAGAGACCCAGTACTTC.

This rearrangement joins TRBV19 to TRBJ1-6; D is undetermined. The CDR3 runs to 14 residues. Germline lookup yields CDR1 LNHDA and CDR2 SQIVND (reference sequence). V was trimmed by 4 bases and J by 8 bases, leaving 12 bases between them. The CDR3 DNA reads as TGTGCCAGTAGTAAGGCCCACAGAGATTCACCCCTCCACTTT. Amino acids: CASSKAHRDSPLHF.

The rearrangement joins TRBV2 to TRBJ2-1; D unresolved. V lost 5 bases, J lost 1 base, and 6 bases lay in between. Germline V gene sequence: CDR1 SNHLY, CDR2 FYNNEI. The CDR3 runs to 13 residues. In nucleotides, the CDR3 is TGTGCCAGCAGTTTAGAGTCCTACAATGAGCAGTTCTTC. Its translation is CASSLESYNEQFF.

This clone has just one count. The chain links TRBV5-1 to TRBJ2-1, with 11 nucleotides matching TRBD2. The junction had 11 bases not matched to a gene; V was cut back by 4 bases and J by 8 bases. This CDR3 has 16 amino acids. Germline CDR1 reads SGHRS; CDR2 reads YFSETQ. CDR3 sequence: CASSPRELAGGDEQFF. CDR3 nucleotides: TGCGCCAGCAGCCCCCGTGAGCTAGCGGGAGGAGATGAGCAGTTCTTC.

This chain's CDR3 is CASSQQEPGTGGANTF. The CDR3 nucleotides are TGTGCCAGCAGCCAACAAGAACCCGGGACAGGGGGCGCGAACACCTTC. The rearrangement uses TRBV3-1 (or the pseudogene TRBV3-2) and TRBJ1-2; 12 bases line up with TRBD1. The CDR3 extends over 16 amino acids. The germline gives CDR1 LGHDT, CDR2 YNNKEL (reference sequence). V lost 2 bases, J lost 12 bases, and 13 bases stayed unmatched.

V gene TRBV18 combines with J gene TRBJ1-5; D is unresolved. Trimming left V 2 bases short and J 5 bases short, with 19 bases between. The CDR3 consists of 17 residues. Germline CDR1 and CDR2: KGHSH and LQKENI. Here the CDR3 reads CASSPSLPRGGYQPQHF. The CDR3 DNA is TGTGCCAGCTCACCATCCCTTCCCAGAGGCGGTTATCAGCCCCAGCATTTT.

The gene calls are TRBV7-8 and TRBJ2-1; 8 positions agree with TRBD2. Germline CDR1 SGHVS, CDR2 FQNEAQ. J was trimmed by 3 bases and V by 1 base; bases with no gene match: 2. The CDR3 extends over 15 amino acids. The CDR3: CASSLGGRNYNEQFF. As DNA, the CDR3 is TGTGCCAGCAGCTTAGGCGGGAGGAACTACAATGAGCAGTTCTTC.

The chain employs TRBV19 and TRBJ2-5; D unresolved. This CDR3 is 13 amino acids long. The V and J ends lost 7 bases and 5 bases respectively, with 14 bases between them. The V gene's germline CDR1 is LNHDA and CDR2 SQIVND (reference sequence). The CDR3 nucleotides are TGTGCCAGTACCCCAGCAGGTGGGGAGACCCAGTACTTC. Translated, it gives CASTPAGGETQYF. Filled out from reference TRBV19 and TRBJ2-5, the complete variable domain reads DGGITQSPKYLFRKEGQNVTLSCEQNLNHDAMYWYRQDPGQGLRLIYYSQIVNDFQKGDIAEGYSVSREKKESFPLTVTSAQKNPTAFYLCASTPAGGETQYFGPGTRLLVL.

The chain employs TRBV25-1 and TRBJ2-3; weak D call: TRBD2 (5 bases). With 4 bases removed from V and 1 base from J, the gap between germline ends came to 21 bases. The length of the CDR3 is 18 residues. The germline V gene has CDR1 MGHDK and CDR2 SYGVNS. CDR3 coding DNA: TGTGCCAGCAGTGGCATAACCCAGCGGTTAAATTGCACAGATACGCAGTATTTT. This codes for CASSGITQRLNCTDTQYF.

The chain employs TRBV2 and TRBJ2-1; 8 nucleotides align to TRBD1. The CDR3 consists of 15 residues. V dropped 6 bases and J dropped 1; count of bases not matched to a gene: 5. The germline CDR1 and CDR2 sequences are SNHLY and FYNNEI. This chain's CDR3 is CASRDRDQSYNEQFF. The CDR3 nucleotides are TGTGCCAGCAGGGACAGGGATCAGTCCTACAATGAGCAGTTCTTC.